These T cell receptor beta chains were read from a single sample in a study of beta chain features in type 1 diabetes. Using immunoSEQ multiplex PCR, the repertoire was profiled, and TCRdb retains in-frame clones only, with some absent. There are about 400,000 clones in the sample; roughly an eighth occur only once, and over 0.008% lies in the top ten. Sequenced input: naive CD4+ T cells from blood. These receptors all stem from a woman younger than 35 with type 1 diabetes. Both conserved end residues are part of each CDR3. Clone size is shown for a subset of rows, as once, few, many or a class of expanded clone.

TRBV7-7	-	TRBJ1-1	CASSLDPRTEAFF
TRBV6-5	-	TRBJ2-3	CASSSGLAGWDTQYF
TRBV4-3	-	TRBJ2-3	CASSQGGASDTQYF
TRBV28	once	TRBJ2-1	CASRPGSNEQFF
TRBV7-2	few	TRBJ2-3	CASSLVPGRGTDTQYF
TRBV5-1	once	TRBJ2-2	CASNTGGRVTGELFF
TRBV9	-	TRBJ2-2	CASSVQQGTGELFF
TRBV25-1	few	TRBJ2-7	CASNRESYEQYF
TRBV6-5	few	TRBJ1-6	CASSYLGDTNSPLHF
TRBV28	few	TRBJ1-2	CASSRGQPLIYGYTF
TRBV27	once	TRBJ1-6	CASSRVVPANSPLHF
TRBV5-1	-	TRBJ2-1	CASSLGAQSSYNEQFF
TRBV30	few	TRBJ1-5	CAWSPGTTDQPQHF
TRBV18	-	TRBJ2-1	CASSLGLAGTFGNEQFF
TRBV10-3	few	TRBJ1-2	CAISARTANYGYTF
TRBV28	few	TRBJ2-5	CASSSPPTQYF
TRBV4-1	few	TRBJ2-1	CASSQPTRRTSGSGNEQFF
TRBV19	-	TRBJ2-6	CASTFGGSGANVLTF
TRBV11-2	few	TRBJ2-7	CASSVTFGLIEQYF
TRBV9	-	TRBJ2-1	CASSVDSSGRGEFF
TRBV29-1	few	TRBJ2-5	CSVVGLAGGEQYF
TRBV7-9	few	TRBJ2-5	CASSLAGTAQETQYF
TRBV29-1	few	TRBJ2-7	CSVEKISGFRFEQYF
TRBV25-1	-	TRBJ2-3	CASSESTVVPDTQYF
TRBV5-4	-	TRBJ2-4	CASSPWGVNIQYF
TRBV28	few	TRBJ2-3	CASSLGGRLLDTQYF
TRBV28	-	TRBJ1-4	CASSLQGVGEKLFF
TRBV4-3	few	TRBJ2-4	CASSPGGGGPGNIQYF
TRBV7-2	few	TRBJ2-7	CASSPNRDSSYEQYF
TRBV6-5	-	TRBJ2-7	CASRRSWDRVYEQYF
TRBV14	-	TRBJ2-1	CASSQGSGADGNEQFF
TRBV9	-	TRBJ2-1	CASSVSGSGVNEQFF
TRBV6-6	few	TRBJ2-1	CASSYSDPGLAGMGFF
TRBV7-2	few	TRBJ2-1	CASSLQRGGVNEQFF
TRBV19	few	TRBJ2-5	CASSMGRLAGLETQYF
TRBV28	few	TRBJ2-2	CASSRGLLTGELFF
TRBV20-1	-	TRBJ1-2	CSATSYGYTF
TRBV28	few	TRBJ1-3	CASTISGNTIYF
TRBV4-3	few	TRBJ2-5	CASSQRTGKETQYF
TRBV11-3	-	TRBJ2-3	CASSTGTSGTDTQYF
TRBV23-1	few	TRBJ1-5	CASSQGQGWSSNQPQHF
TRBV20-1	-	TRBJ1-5	CSASGNQPQHF
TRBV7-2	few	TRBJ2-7	CASSRDRGTWEQYF
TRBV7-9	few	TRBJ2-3	CASSPRGTHSTDTQYF
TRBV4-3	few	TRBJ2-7	CASSQGGWGGDAYEQYF
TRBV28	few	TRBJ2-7	CASSVTGYQDYEQYF
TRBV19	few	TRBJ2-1	CASSTSSGSYNEQFF
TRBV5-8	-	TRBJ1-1	CARRRGTDSQSEAFF
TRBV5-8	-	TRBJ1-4	CASSRDRGTEKLFF
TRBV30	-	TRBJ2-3	CAWSVTGRVDTQYF
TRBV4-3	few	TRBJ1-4	CASSQDLRTGDEKLFF